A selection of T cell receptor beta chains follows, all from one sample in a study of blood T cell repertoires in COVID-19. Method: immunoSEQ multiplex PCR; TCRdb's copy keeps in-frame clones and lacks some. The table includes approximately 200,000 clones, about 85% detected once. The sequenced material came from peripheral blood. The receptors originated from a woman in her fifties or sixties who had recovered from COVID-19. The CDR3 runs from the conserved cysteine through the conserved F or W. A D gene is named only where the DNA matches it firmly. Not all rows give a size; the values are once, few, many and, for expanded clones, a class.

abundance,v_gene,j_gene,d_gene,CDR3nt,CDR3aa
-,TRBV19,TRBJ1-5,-,TGTGCCAGTAGTATCCCTGCAGGAGGGACGAGCAATCAGCCCCAGCATTTT,CASSIPAGGTSNQPQHF
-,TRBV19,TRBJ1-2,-,TGTGCCAGTAACCAGGGAATGTACTATGGCTACACCTTC,CASNQGMYYGYTF
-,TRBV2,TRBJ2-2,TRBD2,TGTGCCAGCAGGAGTGGTAGCGGGGGCTACACCGGGGAGCTGTTTTTT,CASRSGSGGYTGELFF
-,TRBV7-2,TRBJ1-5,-,TGTGCCAGCAGTTACAGGGAAAATCAGCCCCAGCATTTT,CASSYRENQPQHF
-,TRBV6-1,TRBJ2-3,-,TGTGCCAGCAGTTCCTCCCCAGATACGCAGTATTTT,CASSSSPDTQYF
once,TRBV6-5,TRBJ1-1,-,TGTGCCAGCAGCCCCCGGAGCCTGAACACTGAAGCTTTCTTT,CASSPRSLNTEAFF
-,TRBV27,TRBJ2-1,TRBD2,TGTGCCAGCAGTTGGTACCTAGCGGGGGGGCACAATGAGCAGTTCTTC,CASSWYLAGGHNEQFF
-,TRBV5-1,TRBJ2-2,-,TGCGCCAGCAGCTTGCGACAGCCGAACACCGGGGAGCTGTTTTTT,CASSLRQPNTGELFF
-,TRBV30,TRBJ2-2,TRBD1,TGTGCCTGGAGACGGGACAGGGGAACAGGGGAGCTGTTTTTT,CAWRRDRGTGELFF
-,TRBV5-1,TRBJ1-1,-,TGCGCCAGCAGCTTGCTTCGGACAGCGACGAACACTGAAGCTTTCTTT,CASSLLRTATNTEAFF
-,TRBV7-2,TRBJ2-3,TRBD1,TGTGCCAACGGCCCCAGGGGGTCAGATACGCAGTATTTT,CANGPRGSDTQYF
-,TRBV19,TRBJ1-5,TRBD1,TGTGCCAGTAGTCCTGTCTACAGGGGGCCCTATCAGCCCCAGCATTTT,CASSPVYRGPYQPQHF
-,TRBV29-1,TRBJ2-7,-,TGCAGCGTCAGGACTTTTTACGAGCAGTACTTC,CSVRTFYEQYF
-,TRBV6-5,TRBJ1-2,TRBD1,TGTGCCAGCACCGCGGACAGGGCTGCCTATGGCTACACCTTC,CASTADRAAYGYTF
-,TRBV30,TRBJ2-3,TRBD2,TGTGCCTGGAGTGGGGGACTATCCCGGTGGTCGCAGTATTTT,CAWSGGLSRWSQYF
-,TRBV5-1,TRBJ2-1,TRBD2,TGCGCCAGCAGCTTGGCCGGGGGGGCGATCTACAATGAGCAGTTCTTC,CASSLAGGAIYNEQFF
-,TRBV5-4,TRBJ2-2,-,TGTGCCAGCAGCTTGGACGGTCTGAACACCGGGGAGCTGTTTTTT,CASSLDGLNTGELFF
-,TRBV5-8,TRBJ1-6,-,TGTGCCAGCAGCCCTGGGGGGGATGCTTCACCCCTCCACTTT,CASSPGGDASPLHF
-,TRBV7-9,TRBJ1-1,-,TGTGCCAGCAGCTTATCGCGGGAACAAGATGAAGCTTTCTTT,CASSLSREQDEAFF
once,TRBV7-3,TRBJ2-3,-,TGTGCCAGCAGCTTCGATACAAACACAGATACGCAGTATTTT,CASSFDTNTDTQYF
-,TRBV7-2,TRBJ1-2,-,TGTGCCAGCAGCTTAGCGAGTTGGCAGGGAAACTATGGCTACACCTTC,CASSLASWQGNYGYTF
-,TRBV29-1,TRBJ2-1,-,TGCAGCGTTGCCCGTACCGGGACTCAAGAGGACAATGAGCAGTTCTTC,CSVARTGTQEDNEQFF